These 18 T cell receptor beta chains came from one sample sequenced in a study of blood T cell repertoires in COVID-19. Generated by immunoSEQ multiplex PCR, the TCRdb table keeps only in-frame clones and is missing some. The table shows 200,000 to 250,000 clones, with 86% occurring only once. Material: peripheral blood. Receptors originate from a man aged 50 or older with acute or convalescent COVID-19.

In this sample, this clone turned up once. The chain links TRBV6-6 to TRBJ2-5; 10 bases are shared with TRBD2. This CDR3 is built from 14 residues. V dropped 5 bases and J dropped 5; count of bases not matched to a gene: 5. Looked up from germline, CDR1 is MNHNY and CDR2 is SVGAGI (reference sequence). The CDR3 nucleotides read TGTGCCAGCAGTCGGACTAGCGGCTCGGAGACCCAGTACTTC. Its translation is CASSRTSGSETQYF.

V and J are TRBV4-1 and TRBJ2-2; the match to TRBD2 covers 10 bases. Germline V CDR1 and CDR2: MGHRA, YSYEKL. The CDR3 loop spans 22 amino acids. With V trimmed by 0 bases and J by 1 base, 17 bases remained unmatched. CDR3 sequence (DNA): TGCGCCAGCAGCCAAGACCCCTCGTGGCTAGCGGGGGACCTTATGAACACCGGGGAGCTGTTTTTT. This codes for CASSQDPSWLAGDLMNTGELFF.

The gene calls are TRBV29-1 and TRBJ2-5, with a tentative D call TRBD1 (5 bases). Trimming stripped 7 bases from V and 1 base from J, with 13 bases between. Germline values: CDR1 SQVTM, CDR2 ANQGSEA. There are 13 residues in the CDR3. As DNA, the CDR3 is TGCAGCGCCTCTCAGGGTGCCCAAGAGACCCAGTACTTC. Translated, it gives CSASQGAQETQYF.

The chain links TRBV6-2 or TRBV6-3 to TRBJ1-2; D may be TRBD1 (5 bases). V lost 6 bases and J 7 bases, leaving 21 bases between the germline ends. Germline CDR1 and CDR2: MNHEY and SVGEGT. CDR3 length: 15 residues. Here the CDR3 reads CASSQAGTPEGGYTF. CDR3 coding DNA: TGTGCCAGCAGCCAGGCCGGGACTCCCGAGGGTGGCTACACCTTC.

In this sample, this clone turned up once. The chain carries TRBV4-2 and TRBJ2-1, with 7 bases matching TRBD1. Trimming removed 0 bases from V and 8 bases from J; junction bases left unmatched: 19. This CDR3 comprises 19 residues. The V gene's germline CDR1 is LGHNA and CDR2 YNFKEQ. CDR3 coding DNA: TGTGCCAGCAGCCAAGATCCAGGTGGTAGAACAGGGGTGGCGGATGAGCAGTTCTTC. Protein product: CASSQDPGGRTGVADEQFF.

The chain is built from TRBV19 and TRBJ2-7; D is undetermined. The germline gives CDR1 LNHDA, CDR2 SQIVND (reference sequence). The CDR3 spans 13 residues. Deletions cut 3 bases from V and 2 bases from J, with 8 bases between. CDR3 sequence: CASSMSRAYEQYF. CDR3 nucleotides: TGTGCCAGTAGTATGTCCCGGGCCTACGAGCAGTACTTC.

The chain has TRBV6-5 and TRBJ1-5; D might be TRBD1 (5 bases). This CDR3 has 13 residues. Trimming shortened V by 6 bases and J by 11 bases, and 17 bases separated the two germline ends. Germline V gene data show CDR1 as MNHEY and CDR2 as SVGAGI. The CDR3 bases are TGTGCCAGCAGACGGGACTTCGTAGGGGCCCAGCATTTT. It specifies CASRRDFVGAQHF.

V is TRBV2 and J is TRBJ1-3; D remains unclear. The ends were cut back, 6 bases at V and 2 bases at J, with 2 bases in the middle. The germline V gene encodes CDR1 SNHLY and CDR2 FYNNEI. The CDR3 is 11 residues long. CDR3 coding DNA: TGTGCCAGCAGCGCTGGAAACACCATATATTTT. Its translation: CASSAGNTIYF.

This chain joins TRBV7-8 and TRBJ2-7; 7 bases align to TRBD1. The CDR3 sequence is 15 residues long. CDR1 is SGHVS and CDR2 is FQNEAQ in the germline V gene. J lost 4 bases, V lost 2 bases, and 8 bases had no gene match. CDR3 coding DNA: TGTGCCAGCAGCTTAAAACGGGACAGACTTTACGAGCAGTACTTC. This sequence encodes CASSLKRDRLYEQYF. Drawing the rest from reference TRBV7-8 and TRBJ2-7, the complete variable domain is GAGVSQSPRYKVAKRGQDVALRCDPISGHVSLFWYQQALGQGPEFLTYFQNEAQLDKSGLPSDRFFAERPEGSVSTLKIQRTQQEDSAVYLCASSLKRDRLYEQYFGPGTRLTVT.

The rearrangement uses TRBV24-1 and TRBJ1-2, with D unclear. The CDR3 is 13 amino acids. Looked up from germline, CDR1 is KGHDR and CDR2 is SFDVKD. Deletions cut 2 bases from V and 5 bases from J, with 8 bases between. The CDR3 is CATSDSGGYGYTF. The CDR3 bases are TGTGCCACCAGTGATTCGGGTGGGTATGGCTACACCTTC.

J is TRBJ2-5 and V is TRBV25-1, with a possible D match to TRBD1 (5 bases). This CDR3 contains 13 residues. V lost 10 bases and J 5 bases, leaving 17 bases between the germline ends. Germline-derived CDR1 and CDR2 are MGHDK and SYGVNS. DNA for the CDR3: TGTGCCACTTCAGGGCCGAATTTGGAGACCCAGTACTTC. Protein sequence: CATSGPNLETQYF.

V and J are TRBV4-2 and TRBJ2-3, with 12 bases that match TRBD2. With 3 bases clipped from V and 3 bases from J, the junction kept 7 bases outside the gene matches. Per the germline V gene, CDR1 is LGHNA and CDR2 is YNFKEQ. The CDR3 totals 17 residues. CDR3 region: CASSHSLAGGPTDTQYF. CDR3 nucleotides: TGTGCCAGCAGCCATTCCCTAGCGGGGGGGCCTACAGATACGCAGTATTTT.

This chain connects TRBV7-3 to TRBJ1-6; D remains unclear. The V and J ends lost 5 bases and 10 bases respectively, with 15 bases between them. This CDR3 spans 14 amino acids. Germline assignment: CDR1 SGHTA and CDR2 FQGTGA. The CDR3 region is CASSAGNKRSPLHF. CDR3 in DNA: TGTGCCAGCAGCGCCGGGAACAAACGATCACCCCTCCACTTT.

Concerning this clone itself: A much larger clone differs from this one at a single base, so this may be a read error. The sample has other DNA sequences that encode this CDR3 too. The chain is built from TRBV7-3 and TRBJ2-2; 12 bases agree with TRBD2. The length of the CDR3 is 15 residues. Germline CDR1 is SGHTA and CDR2 is FQGTGA. For the CDR3, the DNA is TGCGCCAGCAGCCCTAGCGGGGGGGCCACCGGGGAGCTGTTTTTT. Its protein product is CASSPSGGATGELFF. Complete variable domain (other parts from reference TRBV7-3 and TRBJ2-2): GAGVSQTPSNKVTEKGKYVELRCDPISGHTALYWYRQSLGQGPEFLIYFQGTGAADDSGLPNDRFFAVRPEGSVSTLKIQRTERGDSAVYLCASSPSGGATGELFFGEGSRLTVL.

The chain has TRBV27 and TRBJ1-2, with 8 bases that match TRBD1. V was pared by 6 bases and J by 4 bases, with 4 bases of the junction left unmatched. The CDR3 is 13 amino acids. CDR1 and CDR2 from the germline V gene are MNHEY and SMNVEV (reference sequence). This chain's CDR3 is CASSRDRTYGYTF. CDR3 in DNA: TGTGCCAGCAGCCGGGACAGGACCTATGGCTACACCTTC.

V usage is TRBV5-1 and J usage is TRBJ2-7; 12 bases are a match to TRBD1. CDR3 length: 14 residues. The V gene's germline CDR1 is SGHRS and CDR2 YFSETQ. With V trimmed by 6 bases and J by 7 bases, 8 bases remained unmatched. CDR3 DNA: TGCGCCAGCAAGGGACAGGGGGCTTCCGTTGAGCAGTACTTC. Residues: CASKGQGASVEQYF.

This sequence joins TRBV5-1 and TRBJ1-2; 7 bases align to TRBD1. The length of the CDR3 is 15 residues. Germline assignment: CDR1 SGHRS and CDR2 YFSETQ. With 0 bases clipped from V and 2 bases from J, the junction kept 4 bases outside the gene matches. The CDR3 reads CASSLGQGLNYGYTF. The DNA for the CDR3 is TGCGCCAGCAGCTTGGGACAGGGCCTAAACTATGGCTACACCTTC.

The chain couples TRBV30 to TRBJ1-5; the D gene is possibly TRBD1 (6 bases). The germline V and J ends were trimmed by 1 base and 6 bases, with 13 bases remaining between them. CDR1 and CDR2 (germline): GTSNPN, SVGIG (reference sequence). The length of the CDR3 is 14 residues. The CDR3: CAWSEGLGGQPQHF. The CDR3 DNA reads TGTGCCTGGAGTGAGGGGTTAGGGGGTCAGCCCCAGCATTTT. The variable domain in full, with the rest retrieved from reference TRBV30 and TRBJ1-5, is SQTIHQWPATLVQPVGSPLSLECTVEGTSNPNLYWYRQAAGRGLQLLFYSVGIGQISSEVPQNLSASRPQDRQFILSSKKLLLSDSGFYLCAWSEGLGGQPQHFGDGTRLSIL.